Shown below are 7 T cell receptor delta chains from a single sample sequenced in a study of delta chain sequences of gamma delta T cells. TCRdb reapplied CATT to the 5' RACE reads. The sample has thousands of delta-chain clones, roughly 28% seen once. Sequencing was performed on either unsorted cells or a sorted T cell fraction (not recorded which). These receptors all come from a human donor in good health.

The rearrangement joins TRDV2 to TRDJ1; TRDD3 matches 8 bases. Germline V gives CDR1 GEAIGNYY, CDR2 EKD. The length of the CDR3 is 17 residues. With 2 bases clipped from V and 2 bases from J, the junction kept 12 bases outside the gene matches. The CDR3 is CACDNVGGTGGTDKLIF. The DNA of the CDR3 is TGTGCCTGTGACAACGTGGGTGGGACTGGGGGGACCGATAAACTCATCTTT.

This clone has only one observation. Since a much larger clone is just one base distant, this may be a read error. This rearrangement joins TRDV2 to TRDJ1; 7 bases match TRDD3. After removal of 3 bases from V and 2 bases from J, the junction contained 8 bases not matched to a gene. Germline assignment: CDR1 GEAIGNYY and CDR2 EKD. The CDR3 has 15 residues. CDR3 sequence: CACDPVRGDTDKLIF. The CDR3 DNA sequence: TGTGCCTGTGACCCAGTACGGGGGGATACCGATAAACTCATCTTT.

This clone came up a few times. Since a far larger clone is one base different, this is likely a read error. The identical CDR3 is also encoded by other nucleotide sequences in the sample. As DNA, the CDR3 is TGTGCCTGTGACACAGTGGGGACGGGGAAGACCGATAAACTTATCTTT. Protein product: CACDTVGTGKTDKLIF. The chain uses TRDV2 and TRDJ1, with D tentatively TRDD3 (5 bases). Looked up from germline, CDR1 is GEAIGNYY and CDR2 is EKD. The CDR3 length is 16 residues.

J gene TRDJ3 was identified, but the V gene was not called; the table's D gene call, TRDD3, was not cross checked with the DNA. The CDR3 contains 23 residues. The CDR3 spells CSVLGSWGRSTGGFSWDTRQMFF. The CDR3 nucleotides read TGTTCTGTACTCGGCTCTTGGGGGCGTTCTACTGGGGGCTTCTCCTGGGACACCCGACAGATGTTTTTC.

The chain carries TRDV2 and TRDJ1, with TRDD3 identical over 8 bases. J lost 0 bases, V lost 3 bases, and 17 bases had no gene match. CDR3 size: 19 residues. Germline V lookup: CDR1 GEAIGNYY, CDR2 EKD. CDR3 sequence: CACDLLTIPGGKYTDKLIF. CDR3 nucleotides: TGTGCCTGTGACCTTTTGACCATTCCTGGGGGAAAGTACACCGATAAACTCATCTTT.

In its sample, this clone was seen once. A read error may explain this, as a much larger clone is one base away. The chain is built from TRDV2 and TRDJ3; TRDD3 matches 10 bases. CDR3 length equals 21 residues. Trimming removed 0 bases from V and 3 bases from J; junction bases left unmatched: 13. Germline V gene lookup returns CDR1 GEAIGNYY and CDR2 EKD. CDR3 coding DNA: TGTGCCTGTGACACCGTGAACACTGGGGGATCCACGTACTGGGACACCCGACAGATGTTTTTC. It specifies CACDTVNTGGSTYWDTRQMFF.

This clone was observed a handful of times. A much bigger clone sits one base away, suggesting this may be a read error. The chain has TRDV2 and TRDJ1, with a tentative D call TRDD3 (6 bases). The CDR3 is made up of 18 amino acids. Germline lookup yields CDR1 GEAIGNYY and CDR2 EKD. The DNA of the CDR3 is TGTGCCCGTGACCCGGCGGGGGGACCGCAAAGATACACCGATAAACTCATCTTT. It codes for CARDPAGGPQRYTDKLIF.